The 8 T cell receptor beta chains below all came from one sample that was sequenced in a study of metastatic and nonmetastatic thyroid tumors. No patient had received any treatment before thyroid surgery. TCRdb reassembled clones from the PCR reads with MiXCR. The top ten clones hold more than 2% of a sample with some 27,000 clones, under 25% of them seen once. Sequenced material: blood. Receptor source: a female donor with papillary thyroid cancer or a benign thyroid nodule (not recorded which). Some clones in this sample may be carry-over from other donors' samples.

The chain recombines TRBV20-1 with TRBJ2-1; weak D call: TRBD2 (5 bases). The V gene lost 5 bases and the J gene lost 12 bases, with 32 bases spanning the gap. Germline-derived CDR1 and CDR2 are DFQATT and SNEGSKA (reference sequence). There are 17 residues in the CDR3. The CDR3 coding sequence is TGCAGTGCTCTTCTCTTTCGGACTCACGATCCAACAAGGAGGCAGTTCTTC. Amino acids: CSALLFRTHDPTRRQFF.

This clone was picked up many times. The rearrangement uses TRBV5-4 and TRBJ2-7; 10 bases map to TRBD2. The CDR3 runs to 14 residues. Germline values: CDR1 SGHNT, CDR2 YYREEE (reference sequence). Trimming took 1 base from V and 5 from J; bases not matched to a gene: 3. In DNA, the CDR3 is TGTGCCAGCAGCTTGACTAGCGGGACTCACGAGCAGTACTTC. As protein: CASSLTSGTHEQYF. Based on the CDR3 plus reference TRBV5-4 and TRBJ2-7, the full variable domain is ETGVTQSPTHLIKTRGQQVTLRCSSQSGHNTVSWYQQALGQGPQFIFQYYREEENGRGNFPPRFSGLQFPNYSSELNVNALELDDSALYLCASSLTSGTHEQYFGPGTRLTVT.

The gene calls are TRBV11-2 and TRBJ2-7; D might be TRBD2 (6 bases). Trimming stripped 3 bases from V and 2 bases from J, with 8 bases between. The CDR3 runs 13 residues. Germline V gene lookup returns CDR1 SGHAT and CDR2 FQNNGV. CDR3 loop: CASSFSGTYEQYF. The DNA of the CDR3 is TGTGCCAGCAGCTTTAGCGGTACCTACGAGCAGTACTTC.

The CDR3 loop is CASSLQTVNTEAFF. CDR3 nucleotide sequence: TGCGCCAGCAGCCTCCAGACAGTGAACACTGAAGCTTTCTTT. V gene TRBV5-1 combines with J gene TRBJ1-1; D might be TRBD1 (5 bases). This CDR3 is 14 amino acids long. Germline assignment: CDR1 SGHRS and CDR2 YFSETQ. The ends were cut back, 4 bases at V and 0 bases at J, with 10 bases in the middle.

This clone was counted many times. This chain joins TRBV2 and TRBJ1-6, with 8 bases that match TRBD1. The J segment lost 0 bases and the V segment lost 6 bases, leaving 1 base of the junction unmatched. Germline V gene data show CDR1 as SNHLY and CDR2 as FYNNEI. The length of the CDR3 is 15 residues. The CDR3 coding sequence is TGTGCCAGCAGGGGGACAGGCTCCTATAATTCACCCCTCCACTTT. This codes for CASRGTGSYNSPLHF.

The J gene is TRBJ2-1, the V gene TRBV24-1; 9 bases are shared with TRBD2. With V trimmed by 5 bases and J by 10 bases, 11 bases remained unmatched. Germline CDR1 KGHDR, CDR2 SFDVKD. The CDR3 extends over 15 amino acids. The DNA of the CDR3 is TGTGCCACCAGTGCAATGAATAGCGGGAGACACGAGCAGTTCTTC. Its protein product is CATSAMNSGRHEQFF.

This clone counts as medium-sized (0.01 to 0.1%). The chain recombines TRBV2 with TRBJ2-7; the D gene is possibly TRBD2 (6 bases). V was trimmed by 1 base and J by 1 base, leaving 11 bases between them. Germline CDR1 and CDR2: SNHLY and FYNNEI. The CDR3 extends over 15 amino acids. CDR3 bases: TGTGCCAGCAGTGAAGGCGGGGTACGATCCTACGAGCAGTACTTC. This translates into CASSEGGVRSYEQYF.

This clone was detected many times. This sequence joins TRBV10-1 and TRBJ2-3; TRBD1 might be the D (6 bases). This CDR3 spans 15 amino acids. Germline V lookup: CDR1 WNHNN, CDR2 SYGVQD (reference sequence). Trimming left V 3 bases short and J 4 bases short, with 14 bases between. The CDR3 DNA reads as TGCGCCAGCAGTGACTGGACAGAAGAGGCAGATACGCAGTATTTT. Its translation: CASSDWTEEADTQYF.